A single sample gave rise to the 29 T cell receptor beta chains below, sequenced in a study of a mutant IDH1 vaccine in newly diagnosed glioma. What these receptors recognize is not known. Time point given: week 47, end of study. The content of each vaccine dose was 300 ug of mutant IDH1 20-mer peptide, and topical imiquimod accompanied it. The repertoire was sequenced with immunoSEQ multiplex PCR; TCRdb's copy has only in-frame clones and lacks some. Here the sample spans 50,000 to 55,000 clones, roughly two thirds being singletons. The sequences come from peripheral blood mononuclear cells (PBMCs), collected from a glioma patient whose treatment included an IDH1 peptide vaccine. These receptors all stem from a man aged 40-55 years with glioma. Some clones in this sample may be carry-over from other donors' samples.

The chain recombines TRBV6-5 with TRBJ1-2; 7 bases are shared with TRBD1. CDR1 and CDR2 (germline): MNHEY, SVGAGI. J was trimmed by 4 bases and V by 5 bases; bases with no gene match: 7. The CDR3 extends over 14 amino acids. The CDR3 spells CASSKDRQGYGYTF. The DNA of the CDR3 is TGTGCCAGCAGTAAGGACAGACAGGGCTATGGCTACACCTTC.

This clone was counted only a few times. V usage is TRBV6-5 and J usage is TRBJ2-7; 7 bases fit TRBD2. Germline V gene lookup returns CDR1 MNHEY and CDR2 SVGAGI. The junction had 5 bases not matched to a gene; V was cut back by 3 bases and J by 3 bases. This CDR3 has 14 residues. The CDR3 nucleotides are TGTGCCAGCAGTTATGTGGGGGGGAGCTACGAGCAGTACTTC. This sequence encodes CASSYVGGSYEQYF.

The chain has TRBV10-3 and TRBJ2-2, with 10 bases identical to TRBD1. The CDR3 is made up of 13 amino acids. Germline-derived CDR1 and CDR2 are ENHRY and SYGVKD. J lost 6 bases, V lost 10 bases, and 5 bases had no gene match. CDR3 sequence reads: CATGTGESGELFF. The CDR3 DNA follows: TGTGCCACAGGGACAGGGGAATCCGGGGAGCTGTTTTTT.

The gene calls are TRBV6-1 and TRBJ1-6; 10 nucleotides align to TRBD1. The CDR3 totals 14 residues. V lost 8 bases to trimming and J lost 6 bases; unmatched junction nucleotides: 4. Germline values: CDR1 MNHNS, CDR2 SASEGT. In nucleotides, the CDR3 is TGTGCCAGCCTCCGGGACAGGGGTAATTCACCCCTCCACTTT. Translated, it gives CASLRDRGNSPLHF.

This chain joins TRBV5-1 and TRBJ2-5, with 7 positions matching TRBD1. The CDR3 has 14 residues. J lost 4 bases, V lost 0 bases, and 3 bases had no gene match. Germline V lookup: CDR1 SGHRS, CDR2 YFSETQ. CDR3 bases: TGCGCCAGCAGCTTGGGAACAGGGGTAGAGACCCAGTACTTC. It is translated as CASSLGTGVETQYF. Combining the CDR3 with reference TRBV5-1 and TRBJ2-5 gives the whole variable domain KAGVTQTPRYLIKTRGQQVTLSCSPISGHRSVSWYQQTPGQGLQFLFEYFSETQRNKGNFPGRFSGRQFSNSRSEMNVSTLELGDSALYLCASSLGTGVETQYFGPGTRLLVL.

The rearrangement joins TRBV4-1 to TRBJ2-2; tentative D call: TRBD2 (6 bases). The CDR3 consists of 14 residues. Germline CDR1 and CDR2: MGHRA and YSYEKL. Trimming removed 0 bases from V and 9 bases from J, with 11 bases in between. The CDR3 is CASSQEGGGRELFF. CDR3 in DNA: TGCGCCAGCAGCCAAGAGGGTGGGGGGAGGGAGCTGTTTTTT.

The V call is TRBV6-4, the J call TRBJ2-7; no clear D. The germline V gene has CDR1 MRHNA and CDR2 SNTAGT. This CDR3 region has 11 residues. Trimming took off 8 bases at V and 3 bases at J, with 8 bases between the two ends. The CDR3 DNA reads as TGTGCCAGCGATGTGGACTACGAGCAGTACTTC. Its translation is CASDVDYEQYF.

This clone was counted once. This rearrangement joins TRBV13 to TRBJ1-3; TRBD1 might be the D (6 bases). CDR1 is PRHDT, CDR2 FYEKMQ, per germline (reference sequence). V was shortened by 0 bases and J by 0 bases, with 18 bases between the two germline ends. CDR3 length: 19 amino acids. CDR3 loop: CASSLGPKVQGLSGNTIYF. The CDR3 DNA reads as TGTGCCAGCAGCTTAGGGCCTAAAGTACAGGGCCTCTCTGGAAACACCATATATTTT. Drawing the rest from reference TRBV13 and TRBJ1-3, the complete variable domain is AAGVIQSPRHLIKEKRETATLKCYPIPRHDTVYWYQQGPGQDPQFLISFYEKMQSDKGSIPDRFSAQQFSDYHSELNMSSLELGDSALYFCASSLGPKVQGLSGNTIYFGEGSWLTVV.

This clone appeared a few times. The rearrangement uses TRBV9 and TRBJ2-4; 10 nucleotides agree with TRBD1. The junction had 6 bases not matched to a gene; V was cut back by 4 bases and J by 2 bases. Germline values: CDR1 SGDLS, CDR2 YYNGEE. The length of the CDR3 is 16 residues. CDR3 sequence (DNA): TGTGCCAGCAGCCCGGGGACAGGGGATACCAAAAACATTCAGTACTTC. As protein: CASSPGTGDTKNIQYF.

CDR3 bases: TGTGCCAGCAGTTACTCGCCAGTGAGCTCCTACGAGCAGTACTTC. As protein: CASSYSPVSSYEQYF. The V call is TRBV6-5, the J call TRBJ2-7; D is undetermined. V was clipped by 0 bases and J by 0 bases, with 9 bases between them. Germline V CDR1 and CDR2: MNHEY, SVGAGI. The CDR3 contains 15 residues.

The V and J genes are TRBV29-1 and TRBJ1-1, with D tentatively TRBD1 (5 bases). The CDR3 has 13 residues. Between the trimmed V and J ends, which lost 5 bases and 0 bases, there was a span of 10 bases. Germline loops: CDR1 SQVTM, CDR2 ANQGSEA. The CDR3 coding sequence is TGCAGCGTTAAGGGGATCATGAACACTGAAGCTTTCTTT. Its translation: CSVKGIMNTEAFF.

This chain links TRBV4-2 with TRBJ1-2; D is undetermined. Trimming took 5 bases from V and 7 from J, leaving 20 bases between them. The CDR3 consists of 15 residues. Looked up from germline, CDR1 is LGHNA and CDR2 is YNFKEQ. Here the CDR3 reads CASSTESARGAGYTF. The CDR3 DNA follows: TGTGCCAGCAGCACTGAATCGGCCCGCGGAGCTGGCTACACCTTC.

The chain carries TRBV6-4 and TRBJ1-2; possibly TRBD1 for D (5 bases). Trimming pared 6 bases from V and 1 base from J, leaving 27 bases between. Germline CDR1 reads MRHNA; CDR2 reads SNTAGT. The CDR3 spans 19 residues. In nucleotides, the CDR3 is TGTGCCAGCAGCGGGGGGGTTGGGCAGGGCCCGCATATTAACTATGGCTACACCTTC. Encoded protein: CASSGGVGQGPHINYGYTF.

The chain carries TRBV4-2 and TRBJ1-5, with D hard to call. The length of the CDR3 is 16 residues. Trimming took off 4 bases at V and 5 bases at J, with 18 bases between the two ends. Germline loops: CDR1 LGHNA, CDR2 YNFKEQ. The DNA of the CDR3 is TGTGCCAGCAGCCGCGAATATGGACGGGGTCATCAGCCCCAGCATTTT. Its protein is CASSREYGRGHQPQHF.

This clone was found many times. The chain employs TRBV6-6 and TRBJ2-2, with D perhaps matching TRBD1 (6 bases). The CDR3 has 11 residues. Germline V gives CDR1 MNHNY, CDR2 SVGAGI (reference sequence). Trimming took off 11 bases at V and 6 bases at J, with 10 bases between the two ends. The CDR3 DNA reads TGTGCCGCAGGGGTCTCCGGGGAGCTGTTTTTT. Protein product: CAAGVSGELFF.

J is TRBJ1-2 and V is TRBV5-8; D gene ambiguous. Looked up from germline, CDR1 is SGHTS and CDR2 is YDEGEE. CDR3 length: 14 residues. Trimming took 0 bases from V and 6 from J, leaving 12 bases between them. Written as DNA, the CDR3 is TGTGCCAGCAGCTTGGAACGGCGGACCCATGGCTACACCTTC. The encoded protein is CASSLERRTHGYTF.

The genes are TRBV5-6 and TRBJ2-1; 9 bases line up with TRBD2. V lost 0 bases, J lost 8 bases, and 6 bases stayed unmatched. This CDR3 contains 15 residues. Germline lookup yields CDR1 SGHDT and CDR2 YYEEEE. The CDR3 sequence: CASSLVGGGEHEQFF. The CDR3 nucleotides are TGTGCCAGCAGCTTGGTTGGCGGGGGGGAACATGAGCAGTTCTTC.

V and J are TRBV6-6 and TRBJ1-1; possible D gene TRBD1, 5 bases. Deletions cut 0 bases from V and 5 bases from J, with 7 bases between. The germline V gene has CDR1 MNHNY and CDR2 SVGAGI (reference sequence). The CDR3 contains 13 residues. This CDR3 reads CASSYSGGTEAFF. As DNA, the CDR3 is TGTGCCAGCAGTTACTCTGGGGGGACTGAAGCTTTCTTT.

This chain links TRBV20-1 with TRBJ2-5; D gene uncertain. The CDR3 runs to 11 residues. Between the trimmed V and J ends, which lost 3 bases and 5 bases, there was a span of 7 bases. Germline V gives CDR1 DFQATT, CDR2 SNEGSKA (reference sequence). CDR3 nucleotides: TGCAGTGCTAGCCCAAGGGAGACCCAGTACTTC. Translation: CSASPRETQYF.

This clone came up a few times. The chain joins TRBV6-1 to TRBJ1-1, with 8 nucleotides matching TRBD1. Germline V CDR1 and CDR2: MNHNS, SASEGT. The CDR3 is 13 amino acids. V gave up 11 bases and J gave up 8 bases; unmatched junction bases: 13. The CDR3 sequence: CASQKRTGPEAFF. In DNA, the CDR3 is TGTGCCTCACAGAAGAGGACAGGGCCCGAAGCTTTCTTT.

This chain uses TRBV4-1 with TRBJ1-4; the D is unclear. The CDR3 totals 16 residues. V was cut by 3 bases and J by 0 bases, with 11 bases left in between. Germline values: CDR1 MGHRA, CDR2 YSYEKL. CDR3 nucleotide sequence: TGCGCCAGCAGCCACAGCCTTTTCGCAACTAATGAAAAACTGTTTTTT. The encoded protein is CASSHSLFATNEKLFF.

V usage is TRBV2 and J usage is TRBJ2-5, with D possibly being TRBD2 (6 bases). The V gene's germline CDR1 is SNHLY and CDR2 FYNNEI. V lost 3 bases to trimming and J lost 7 bases, with 15 bases between them. The CDR3 is 14 amino acids. The CDR3 DNA is TGTGCCAGCAGTGAGGGACTTCCAACAGGGACCCAGTACTTC. This translates into CASSEGLPTGTQYF.

This chain uses TRBV5-6 with TRBJ1-2, with a weak D call TRBD1 (6 bases). The CDR3 runs 13 residues. V was trimmed by 2 bases and J by 8 bases, leaving 13 bases between them. The germline V gene encodes CDR1 SGHDT and CDR2 YYEEEE. The CDR3 DNA follows: TGTGCCAGCAGCTTTTGGGCAGGGGAAGGCTACACCTTC. Protein product: CASSFWAGEGYTF.

The chain is built from TRBV6-5 and TRBJ2-5; 8 positions agree with TRBD2. Germline V gives CDR1 MNHEY, CDR2 SVGAGI. The CDR3 loop spans 14 amino acids. The V and J ends lost 6 bases and 2 bases, in that order; junction bases with no gene match: 5. For the CDR3, the DNA is TGTGCCAGCAGCTTTAGCGGGGCACAAGAGACCCAGTACTTC. This codes for CASSFSGAQETQYF.

The chain carries TRBV5-8 and TRBJ1-4; D unclear. V was trimmed by 4 bases and J by 5 bases, leaving 9 bases between them. Germline V gives CDR1 SGHTS, CDR2 YDEGEE. The CDR3 is 13 amino acids. The CDR3 DNA sequence: TGTGCCAGCAGCCCTATCATGAATGAAAAACTGTTTTTT. It specifies CASSPIMNEKLFF.

The chain joins TRBV29-1 to TRBJ2-5; perhaps TRBD2 as D (7 bases). Germline CDR1 SQVTM, CDR2 ANQGSEA. The CDR3 length is 14 residues. Trimming pared 5 bases from V and 2 bases from J, leaving 15 bases between. For the CDR3, the DNA is TGCAGCGTTTCAGGGGCCGGGGGGCAAGAGACCCAGTACTTC. It translates to CSVSGAGGQETQYF.

The chain has TRBV19 and TRBJ1-6; D remains unclear. Germline values: CDR1 LNHDA, CDR2 SQIVND (reference sequence). The CDR3 covers 16 residues. The V and J ends lost 3 bases and 0 bases respectively, with 9 bases between them. In nucleotides, the CDR3 is TGTGCCAGTAGTATGGCCGGGTCCTCCTATAATTCACCCCTCCACTTT. Translating gives CASSMAGSSYNSPLHF.

By sample fraction, this clone is medium-sized (0.01 to 0.1%). The chain has TRBV18 and TRBJ1-3; D not resolved. Germline CDR1 reads KGHSH; CDR2 reads LQKENI. V lost 2 bases, J lost 0 bases, and 5 bases lay in between. The CDR3 sequence is 14 residues long. CDR3 DNA sequence: TGTGCCAGCTCACCAGCGTTCTCTGGAAACACCATATATTTT. This gives the protein CASSPAFSGNTIYF.

CDR3 bases: TGTGCCAGCAGCTGGGATGTTGACTCTGGAAACACCATATATTTT. This translates into CASSWDVDSGNTIYF. This chain links TRBV5-4 with TRBJ1-3; D is undetermined. Trimming left V 3 bases short and J 0 bases short, with 10 bases between. This CDR3 contains 15 residues. CDR1 SGHNT and CDR2 YYREEE come from the germline V gene (reference sequence).